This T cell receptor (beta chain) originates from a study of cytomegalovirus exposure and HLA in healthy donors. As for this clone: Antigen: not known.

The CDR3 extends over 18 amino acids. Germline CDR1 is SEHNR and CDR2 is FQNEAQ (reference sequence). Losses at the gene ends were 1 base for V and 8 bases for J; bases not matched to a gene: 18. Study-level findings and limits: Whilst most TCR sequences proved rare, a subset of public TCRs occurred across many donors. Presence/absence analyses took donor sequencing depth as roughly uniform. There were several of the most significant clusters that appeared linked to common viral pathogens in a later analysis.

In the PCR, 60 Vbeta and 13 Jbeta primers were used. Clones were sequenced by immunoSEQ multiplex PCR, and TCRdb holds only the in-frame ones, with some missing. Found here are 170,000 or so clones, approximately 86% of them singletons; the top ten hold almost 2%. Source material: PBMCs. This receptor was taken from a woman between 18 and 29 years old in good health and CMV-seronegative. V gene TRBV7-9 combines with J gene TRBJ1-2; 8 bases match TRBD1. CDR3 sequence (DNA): TGTGCCAGCAGCTTAGGCCCCGCACAGGGGGTATATGATACGGGCTACACCTTC. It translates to CASSLGPAQGVYDTGYTF.